This TCR beta chain stems from a study of blood T cell repertoires in COVID-19. Study background: Collection of acute and convalescent COVID-19 samples took place in the United States, Italy and Spain. In each case, the material was cDNA or gDNA derived from T cells, B-cell-depleted T cells, or PBMCs.

The CDR3 loop spans 14 amino acids. The V end was cut by 7 bases, the J end by 1 base, with 11 bases between. Germline values: CDR1 ENHRY, CDR2 SYGVKD. The assay was immunoSEQ multiplex PCR, and TCRdb's table has in-frame clones only and misses some. The sample consists of about 140,000 clones, approximately 84% of them appearing once. All enrollees were roughly 18 to 95 years old and from approximately 24 US areas. Membership in each cohort depended on participant-reported clinical history. This clonotype originated in a woman under 30 who had been exposed to COVID-19. V gene TRBV10-3 combines with J gene TRBJ1-3, with D possibly matching TRBD1 (5 bases). The sequenced material came from PBMCs or T cells enriched from blood (not recorded which). CDR3 DNA: TGTGCCATCAAGGCCGGGGGGTCTGGAAACACCATATATTTT. This translates into CAIKAGGSGNTIYF.